Presented here are 26 T cell receptor beta chains from one specimen sequenced in a study of shared clonotypes between healthy human individuals (dated by TCRdb to the early 2020s). The receptor library was made with the immunoSEQ multiplex PCR assay. Held by TCRdb, this immuneACCESS table contains in-frame sequences only and omits some clones. Under half of the omission traces to an unresolved V gene where checked; the cause of the rest is unknown. The sample table contains some 1,900,000 clones; only one count was recorded for just under 95% of them. 1% to 1.5% of the sample comes from the top ten. CD8 naive samples were CD45RO-negative cells positively selected for CCR7, giving a CD45RA+CCR7+ population that excluded TemRA cells. Material for sequencing was naive CD8+ T cells sorted from blood. Per the publication, the cell subset or site label means: CD45RA+CCR7+. These receptors all stem from a young man in good health.

Regarding this clone: Other nucleotide sequences in the sample specify the same CDR3. The chain has TRBV6-1 and TRBJ1-1; D is perhaps TRBD1 (5 bases). Germline V lookup: CDR1 MNHNS, CDR2 SASEGT. V shed 2 bases and J shed 4 bases, with 8 bases lying between them. The CDR3 extends over 13 amino acids. Here the CDR3 DNA reads TGTGCCAGCAGTGAATGGGGCAGCACTGAAGCTTTCTTT. This sequence encodes CASSEWGSTEAFF.

The genes are TRBV6-1 and TRBJ1-1, with 8 bases that match TRBD1. Germline CDR1 MNHNS, CDR2 SASEGT. The CDR3 is 15 amino acids. V trimming: 3 bases; J trimming: 3 bases; junction bases outside the gene matches: 6. The CDR3 nucleotides read TGTGCCAGCAGTGAGCGGACAGGGCAATACACTGAAGCTTTCTTT. Translated: CASSERTGQYTEAFF.

This chain links TRBV6-1 with TRBJ1-4; 8 nucleotides match TRBD1. Losses at the gene ends were 6 bases for V and 6 bases for J; bases not matched to a gene: 9. The CDR3 is 15 amino acids. Germline CDR1 is MNHNS and CDR2 is SASEGT. Written as DNA, the CDR3 is TGTGCCAGCAGCCCGAACAGGGGGTGGGATGAAAAACTGTTTTTT. Translating gives CASSPNRGWDEKLFF.

In this sample, this clone turned up once. The chain employs TRBV7-4 and TRBJ2-3, with D maybe TRBD2 (5 bases). Germline V gives CDR1 SGHVT, CDR2 SQSDAQ. V was pared by 6 bases and J by 0 bases, with 19 bases between. The CDR3 covers 17 residues. CDR3 amino acids: CASRRYRRVPSTDTQYF. CDR3 nucleotides: TGTGCCAGCAGGAGATATCGGCGGGTACCTAGCACAGATACGCAGTATTTT. The whole variable domain, remainder taken from reference TRBV7-4 and TRBJ2-3, is GAGVSQSPRYKVAKRGRDVALRCDSISGHVTLYWYRQTLGQGSEVLTYSQSDAQRDKSGRPSGRFSAERPERSVSTLKIQRTEQGDSAVYLCASRRYRRVPSTDTQYFGPGTRLTVL.

J is TRBJ1-2 and V is TRBV9; D is undetermined. The CDR3 loop spans 15 amino acids. Trimming shortened V by 0 bases and J by 2 bases, and 11 bases separated the two germline ends. Germline V CDR1 and CDR2: SGDLS, YYNGEE. The CDR3 is CASSVEVTANYGYTF. In DNA form, the CDR3 reads TGTGCCAGCAGCGTAGAAGTTACAGCAAACTATGGCTACACCTTC.

The rearrangement joins TRBV2 to TRBJ2-7; D may match TRBD1 or TRBD2 (5 bases each). V was shortened by 5 bases and J by 0 bases, with 11 bases between the two germline ends. Germline V gene sequence: CDR1 SNHLY, CDR2 FYNNEI. The CDR3 contains 14 residues. This chain's CDR3 is CASSPGALSYEQYF. The CDR3 region has the DNA TGTGCCAGCAGTCCCGGGGCCCTCTCCTACGAGCAGTACTTC.

This clone came up once. This rearrangement joins TRBV11-2 to TRBJ1-2, with 11 nucleotides matching TRBD1. Germline values: CDR1 SGHAT, CDR2 FQNNGV. CDR3 length equals 17 residues. V was clipped by 5 bases and J by 3 bases; unmatched bases: 11. CDR3 bases: TGTGCCAGCAGCCCACCGGACAGGGGGCTTCTCGACTATGGCTACACCTTC. Its protein product is CASSPPDRGLLDYGYTF.

V gene TRBV15 combines with J gene TRBJ2-2; perhaps TRBD1 as D (6 bases). The CDR3 extends over 15 amino acids. CDR1 and CDR2 from the germline V gene are LNHNV and YYDKDF (reference sequence). V was cut by 0 bases and J by 4 bases, with 9 bases left in between. The CDR3 spells CATSRDRTATGELFF. The CDR3 DNA is TGTGCCACCAGCAGAGATAGGACAGCCACCGGGGAGCTGTTTTTT.

The chain carries TRBV7-2 and TRBJ2-1, with 8 nucleotides matching TRBD2. Germline trimming cut 7 bases from V and 9 bases from J; bases unmatched to any gene: 17. CDR1 is SGHTA, CDR2 FQGNSA, per germline. The CDR3 is made up of 16 amino acids. The CDR3 DNA reads as TGTGCCAGCACCAAGGGGTCGGGACTAGTGGATGGTGAGCAGTTCTTC. It yields the protein CASTKGSGLVDGEQFF.

A note on this clone: Other DNA sequences within the sample encode an identical CDR3. The genes are TRBV4-1 and TRBJ2-7, with TRBD1 matching 9 bases. Germline lookup yields CDR1 MGHRA and CDR2 YSYEKL. V lost 1 base and J lost 3; bases outside the gene matches: 4. The CDR3 is made up of 15 amino acids. In DNA, the CDR3 is TGCGCCAGCAGCCAAGGCACAGGGGGCGTCTACGAGCAGTACTTC. It codes for CASSQGTGGVYEQYF.

The chain recombines TRBV13 with TRBJ2-7; D call uncertain. V was trimmed by 5 bases and J by 3 bases, leaving 20 bases between them. CDR3 length equals 16 residues. Looked up from germline, CDR1 is PRHDT and CDR2 is FYEKMQ (reference sequence). Written as DNA, the CDR3 is TGTGCCAGCAGCGGAATATCTGGACCCCTGGGCTACGAGCAGTACTTC. Amino acids: CASSGISGPLGYEQYF.

CDR3 protein: CASVDRAKDTQYF. For the CDR3, the DNA is TGTGCCAGCGTAGACAGGGCAAAAGATACGCAGTATTTT. The chain recombines TRBV6-5 with TRBJ2-3; 7 nucleotides match TRBD1. This CDR3 spans 13 amino acids. Germline V CDR1 and CDR2: MNHEY, SVGAGI. V shed 8 bases, J shed 5 bases, and the junction held 7 bases outside the gene matches.

The rearrangement links TRBV7-3 to TRBJ1-2, with 9 nucleotides matching TRBD1. Looked up from germline, CDR1 is SGHTA and CDR2 is FQGTGA. This CDR3 has 14 residues. The V and J ends lost 5 bases and 8 bases, in that order; junction bases with no gene match: 9. This chain's CDR3 is CASSPGTGTGGYTF. CDR3 in DNA: TGTGCCAGCAGCCCTGGGACAGGGACTGGGGGCTACACCTTC.

The rearrangement uses TRBV30 and TRBJ1-1; 11 bases align to TRBD1. Germline V gives CDR1 GTSNPN, CDR2 SVGIG (reference sequence). The CDR3 is made up of 14 amino acids. V was clipped by 5 bases and J by 3 bases; unmatched bases: 5. CDR3 sequence: CAWAGTGGYTEAFF. The DNA for the CDR3 is TGTGCCTGGGCTGGGACAGGGGGTTACACTGAAGCTTTCTTT.

This clone was seen a single time. This sample also contains other DNA sequences that code for the same CDR3. This chain's CDR3 is CASRLGGSSYEQYF. The CDR3 DNA reads as TGTGCCAGCAGGTTGGGGGGGAGCTCCTACGAGCAGTACTTC. The rearrangement joins TRBV6-1 to TRBJ2-7; 7 positions agree with TRBD2. This CDR3 is 14 amino acids long. Looked up from germline, CDR1 is MNHNS and CDR2 is SASEGT. After removal of 6 bases from V and 0 bases from J, the junction contained 5 bases not matched to a gene.

The rearrangement joins TRBV21-1 to TRBJ1-2. TRBV21-1 is listed as a pseudogene. The CDR3 spans 10 residues. The CDR3 loop reads CASIRGGWGF. The CDR3 DNA reads TGTGCCAGCATCCGGGGAGGTTGGGGGTTC.

This chain links TRBV5-1 with TRBJ2-7; D gene uncertain. V was clipped by 2 bases and J by 0 bases, with 15 bases between them. This CDR3 comprises 16 residues. Germline loops: CDR1 SGHRS, CDR2 YFSETQ. The CDR3 is CASSFWSGMSSYEQYF. In DNA, the CDR3 is TGCGCCAGCAGCTTCTGGTCTGGTATGAGCTCCTACGAGCAGTACTTC. The whole variable domain, filled in from reference TRBV5-1 and TRBJ2-7, reads KAGVTQTPRYLIKTRGQQVTLSCSPISGHRSVSWYQQTPGQGLQFLFEYFSETQRNKGNFPGRFSGRQFSNSRSEMNVSTLELGDSALYLCASSFWSGMSSYEQYFGPGTRLTVT.

The DNA of the CDR3 is TGTGCCTGGAGTGTCATGGGGTACGCTGAAGCTTTCTTT. This sequence encodes CAWSVMGYAEAFF. The chain carries TRBV30 and TRBJ1-1, with D unclear. CDR1 and CDR2 (germline): GTSNPN, SVGIG (reference sequence). With 0 bases removed from V and 6 bases from J, the gap between germline ends came to 11 bases. CDR3 length: 13 amino acids.

The chain is built from TRBV6-4 and TRBJ1-1; maybe TRBD1 (5 bases). From germline, CDR1 is MRHNA and CDR2 SNTAGT. Between the trimmed V and J ends, which lost 4 bases and 12 bases, there was a span of 18 bases. This CDR3 is built from 13 residues. CDR3 coding DNA: TGTGCCAGCAGTGGAGGGACGGGGAAGAAAACTTTCTTT. Protein sequence: CASSGGTGKKTFF.

V and J are TRBV2 and TRBJ2-6; 7 bases agree with TRBD1. The CDR3 is 19 amino acids. The V gene end was trimmed by 6 bases and the J gene end by 0 bases; junction bases not matched to a gene: 14. The V gene's germline CDR1 is SNHLY and CDR2 FYNNEI. The CDR3 sequence is CASRMTGIPLDSGANVLTF. The CDR3 bases are TGTGCCAGCAGGATGACAGGGATTCCCCTTGACTCTGGGGCCAACGTCCTGACTTTC.

This clone appeared a single time. This chain joins TRBV11-2 and TRBJ2-5; 10 bases fit TRBD2. This CDR3 is 15 amino acids long. Losses at the gene ends were 5 bases for V and 4 bases for J; bases not matched to a gene: 7. Germline V gives CDR1 SGHAT, CDR2 FQNNGV. The CDR3 is CASSQESGRAETQYF. As DNA, the CDR3 is TGTGCCAGCAGCCAAGAGAGCGGGAGGGCAGAGACCCAGTACTTC.

About this clone itself: The sample contains more than one DNA sequence encoding this CDR3. This sequence joins TRBV9 and TRBJ2-5; TRBD2 might be the D (5 bases). V lost 0 bases and J lost 3, with 9 bases in between. The CDR3 runs 14 residues. Germline loops: CDR1 SGDLS, CDR2 YYNGEE. The CDR3 DNA sequence: TGTGCCAGCAGCGTAGCCGGAGGTAAAGAGACCCAGTACTTC. Residues: CASSVAGGKETQYF.

The chain carries TRBV4-1 and TRBJ2-2; 7 bases fit TRBD2. V trimming: 1 base; J trimming: 0 bases; junction bases outside the gene matches: 2. This CDR3 has 16 residues. Germline CDR1 is MGHRA and CDR2 is YSYEKL. The CDR3 region is CASSQVGGANTGELFF. CDR3 in DNA: TGCGCCAGCAGCCAAGTTGGGGGGGCGAACACCGGGGAGCTGTTTTTT.

This clone appeared a single time. The rearrangement uses TRBV4-3 and TRBJ2-1, with 9 bases matching TRBD2. The CDR3 contains 16 residues. Germline assignment: CDR1 LGHNA and CDR2 YSLEER. Germline trimming cut 0 bases from V and 8 bases from J; bases unmatched to any gene: 8. CDR3 amino acids: CASSQDPGLAGYEQFF. CDR3 in DNA: TGCGCCAGCAGCCAAGACCCGGGACTAGCAGGGTATGAGCAGTTCTTC.

The V and J genes are TRBV6-6 and TRBJ2-7, with 7 bases aligning to TRBD1. Germline V lookup: CDR1 MNHNY, CDR2 SVGAGI (reference sequence). The CDR3 is 15 residues long. The V and J ends lost 8 bases and 3 bases, in that order; junction bases with no gene match: 13. CDR3 in amino acids: CASSLGDSLFYEQYF. CDR3 coding DNA: TGTGCCAGCTCCCTTGGGGACAGCCTTTTCTACGAGCAGTACTTC.

The rearrangement joins TRBV11-2 to TRBJ2-5, with D hard to call. This CDR3 contains 15 residues. In germline, CDR1 is SGHAT, CDR2 FQNNGV. V dropped 1 base and J dropped 3 bases, with 12 bases sitting between them. CDR3 bases: TGTGCCAGCAGCTTAGGTGTCGGGCTTGAAGAGACCCAGTACTTC. Its translation is CASSLGVGLEETQYF.